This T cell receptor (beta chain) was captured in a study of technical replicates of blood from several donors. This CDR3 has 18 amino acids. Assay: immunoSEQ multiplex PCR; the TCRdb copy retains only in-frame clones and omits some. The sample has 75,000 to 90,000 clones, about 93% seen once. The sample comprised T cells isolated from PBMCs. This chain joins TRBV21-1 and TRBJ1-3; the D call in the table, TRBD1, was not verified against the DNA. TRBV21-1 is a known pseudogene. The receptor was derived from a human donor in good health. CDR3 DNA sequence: TGTGCCAGCAGCAAAGGGTGGGGACAGTTAAACTCTGGAAACACCATATATTTT. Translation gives CASSKGWGQLNSGNTIYF.